A selection of T cell receptor beta chains follows, all from one sample in a study of cytomegalovirus exposure and HLA in healthy donors. Profiled with immunoSEQ multiplex PCR; TCRdb holds only in-frame clones, not every one. The sample lists around 140,000 clones, more than 75% occurring once. Material: PBMCs. Receptors were obtained from a male donor in good health and CMV-seronegative. Both conserved end residues are part of each CDR3. A D gene is named only where the DNA matches it firmly. Size is stated for part of the rows, as once, few or many counts, or as a class when the clone is expanded.

clone_size: .
d_call: .
v_call: TRBV19
j_call: TRBJ2-1
cdr3_nt: TGTGCCAGTAGCGAACGGGGCAAGCCGGGAGCTGAGCAGTTCTTC
cdr3_aa: CASSERGKPGAEQFF

clone_size: few
d_call: .
v_call: TRBV5-1
j_call: TRBJ2-2
cdr3_nt: TGCGCCAGCAGCTTGGACCCACAGGGACCGACCGGGGAGCTGTTTTTT
cdr3_aa: CASSLDPQGPTGELFF

clone_size: .
d_call: .
v_call: TRBV4-2
j_call: TRBJ2-7
cdr3_nt: TGTGCCAGCAGCCAAGGTGGGGGGAACGAGCAGTACTTC
cdr3_aa: CASSQGGGNEQYF

clone_size: .
d_call: TRBD2
v_call: TRBV5-4
j_call: TRBJ2-5
cdr3_nt: TGTGCCAGCAGCCGAGCGGGGGGGTCTGAGACCCAGTACTTC
cdr3_aa: CASSRAGGSETQYF

clone_size: .
d_call: .
v_call: TRBV7-9
j_call: TRBJ2-1
cdr3_nt: TGTGCCAGCAGCTTAAGTGACAGCTCCTACAATGAGCAGTTCTTC
cdr3_aa: CASSLSDSSYNEQFF

clone_size: .
d_call: TRBD1
v_call: TRBV15
j_call: TRBJ1-4
cdr3_nt: TGTGCCACTTCCCGGGACAGGGGGTCAACTAATGAAAAACTGTTTTTT
cdr3_aa: CATSRDRGSTNEKLFF

clone_size: .
d_call: .
v_call: TRBV4-2
j_call: TRBJ2-1
cdr3_nt: TGTGCCAGCAGCTCCACCGGGAGAGAGCAGTTCTTC
cdr3_aa: CASSSTGREQFF

clone_size: .
d_call: .
v_call: TRBV18
j_call: TRBJ2-5
cdr3_nt: TGTGCCAGCTCACCACCGCAGGGGTGGGGAGAGACCCAGTACTTC
cdr3_aa: CASSPPQGWGETQYF

clone_size: .
d_call: .
v_call: TRBV7-3
j_call: TRBJ2-6
cdr3_nt: TGTGCCAGCAGCCCCTTGGCAGGGGCTGGGGCCAACGTCCTGACTTTC
cdr3_aa: CASSPLAGAGANVLTF

clone_size: .
d_call: .
v_call: TRBV15
j_call: TRBJ1-2
cdr3_nt: TGTGCCACCAGCAGAGGGGACTTCGGCAATGGCTACACCTTC
cdr3_aa: CATSRGDFGNGYTF

clone_size: .
d_call: TRBD1
v_call: TRBV30
j_call: TRBJ1-2
cdr3_nt: TGTGCCTGGGCTGCTCCGGGACAGAATAACTATGGCTACACCTTC
cdr3_aa: CAWAAPGQNNYGYTF

clone_size: once
d_call: TRBD1
v_call: TRBV7-9
j_call: TRBJ1-1
cdr3_nt: TGTTCCAGCAGCAAGGGACAGGGGCCGCAAACGAACACTGAAGCTTTCTTT
cdr3_aa: CSSSKGQGPQTNTEAFF